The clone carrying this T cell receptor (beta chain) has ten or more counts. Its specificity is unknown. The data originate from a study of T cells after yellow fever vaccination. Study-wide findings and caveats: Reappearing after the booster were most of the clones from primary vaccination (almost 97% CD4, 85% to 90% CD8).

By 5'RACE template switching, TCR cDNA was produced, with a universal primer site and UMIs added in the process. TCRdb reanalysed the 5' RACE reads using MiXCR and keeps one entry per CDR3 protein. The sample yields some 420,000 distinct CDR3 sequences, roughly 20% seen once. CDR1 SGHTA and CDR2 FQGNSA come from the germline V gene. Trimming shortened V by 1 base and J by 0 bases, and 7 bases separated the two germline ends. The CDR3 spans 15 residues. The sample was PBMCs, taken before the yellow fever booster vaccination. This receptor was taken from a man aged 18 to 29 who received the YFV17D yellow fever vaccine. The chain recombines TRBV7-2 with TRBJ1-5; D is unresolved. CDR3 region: CASSLVPNSNQPQHF. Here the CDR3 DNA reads TGTGCCAGCAGCTTAGTACCGAATAGCAATCAGCCCCAGCATTTT.